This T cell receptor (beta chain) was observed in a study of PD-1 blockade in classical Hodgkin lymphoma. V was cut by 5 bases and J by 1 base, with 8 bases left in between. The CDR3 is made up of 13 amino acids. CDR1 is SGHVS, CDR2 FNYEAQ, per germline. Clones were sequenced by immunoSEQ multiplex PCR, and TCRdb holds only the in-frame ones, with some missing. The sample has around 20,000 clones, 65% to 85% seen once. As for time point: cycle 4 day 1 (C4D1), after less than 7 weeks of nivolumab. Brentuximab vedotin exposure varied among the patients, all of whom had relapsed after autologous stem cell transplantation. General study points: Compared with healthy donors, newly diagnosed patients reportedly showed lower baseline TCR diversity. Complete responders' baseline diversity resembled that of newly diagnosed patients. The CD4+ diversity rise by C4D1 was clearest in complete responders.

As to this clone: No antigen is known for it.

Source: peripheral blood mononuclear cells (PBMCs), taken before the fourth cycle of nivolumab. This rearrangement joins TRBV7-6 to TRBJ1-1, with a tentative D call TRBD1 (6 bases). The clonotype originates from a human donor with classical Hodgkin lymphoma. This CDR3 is CASSRGRNTEAFF. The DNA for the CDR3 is TGTGCCAGCAGCAGGGGGAGGAACACTGAAGCTTTCTTT.